The entry that follows covers one T cell receptor beta chain sequence. This sample was taken from a study of T cell changes during pregnancy in multiple sclerosis. Repertoires were generated with immunoSEQ multiplex PCR, while TCRdb's copy carries only in-frame clones and drops some. The data show tens of thousands of clones, more than 85% seen once. V was pared by 5 bases and J by 11 bases, with 15 bases between. The CDR3 has 12 residues. Germline V gene data show CDR1 as SGHTA and CDR2 as FQGNSA. The material sequenced was peripheral blood, taken in the first trimester of pregnancy. The sequence came from a female donor with multiple sclerosis, enrolled in a pregnancy study. The chain recombines TRBV7-2 with TRBJ1-1; a weak D match, TRBD1 (5 bases). The CDR3 nucleotides read TGTGCCAGCAGCCTCCTAGGGTCAGGGGCTTTCTTT. It is translated as CASSLLGSGAFF.